This TCR beta chain was documented in a study of cytomegalovirus exposure and HLA in healthy donors. The CDR3 is 16 amino acids. Germline V CDR1 and CDR2: SGHRS, YFSETQ. Losses at the gene ends were 4 bases for V and 1 base for J; bases not matched to a gene: 11. Amplification used 60 Vbeta primers and 13 Jbeta primers. The repertoire was sequenced with immunoSEQ multiplex PCR; TCRdb's copy has only in-frame clones and lacks some. Of 130,000 to 150,000 clones detected, under 80% appear once; the ten largest clones hold approximately 4.3%. V usage is TRBV5-1 and J usage is TRBJ2-7; TRBD2 agrees at 7 bases. The sequencing sample was made of PBMCs. The receptor was isolated from a young man in good health and CMV-seropositive. CDR3 sequence reads: CASSPHGGSGSYEQYF. The DNA of the CDR3 is TGCGCCAGCAGCCCCCACGGGGGTAGCGGGTCCTACGAGCAGTACTTC.